The sequence of this T cell receptor beta chain was determined in a study of molecular identifiers for immune sequencing clone quantification. General study points: In CMV-specific effectors, clones above 20 copies held over 98% of molecules; naive, under 1%.

TCRdb reprocessed the PCR reads with MiXCR, giving one entry per CDR3 protein. Among fewer than 350,000 distinct CDR3 sequences, over 20% were seen once, and the ten largest hold approximately 0.74%. The CDR3 is 14 amino acids. In germline, CDR1 is LNHDA, CDR2 SQIVND (reference sequence). The V gene lost 4 bases and the J gene lost 5 bases, with 14 bases spanning the gap. In its sample, this clonotype was seen many times. Its matching antigen is unknown. Sequencing was carried out using naive CD8+ T cells from blood, with Jurkat cell RNA spiked in. Subset here: FACS-sorted CD8+CD4-CCR7+CD45RA+ naive T cells. The chain couples TRBV19 to TRBJ1-1; TRBD1 is a possible D gene (6 bases). The clonotype was recovered from a human donor in good health. Some libraries in this study had Jurkat cell RNA spiked in. The CDR3 nucleotides read TGTGCCAGTAGTACCTACCAAGGGGGGACTGAAGCTTTCTTT. Translation: CASSTYQGGTEAFF.